The present T cell receptor beta chain was sequenced within a study of cytomegalovirus exposure and HLA in healthy donors (dated by TCRdb to about 2017). For context, the study as a whole: An earlier analysis of roughly 500 of the donors reported 276 Gb of sequence data and around 120 million unique TCR beta sequences obtained from some 200 million T cells. The study aimed to test whether cataloging public T cell receptors could reveal signatures of past pathogen exposure. To decide whether each TCR beta V gene segment behaved as functional or pseudogenic, an earlier analysis of over 500 of the donors relied on high-throughput TCR beta sequencing. Every discovery cohort repertoire had been produced on one sequencing platform. A later genetic analysis used genome-wide SNP genotypes for about 60% of the 666 donors, treating that subset as a discovery cohort. Typing coverage varied by locus: roughly 629-640 donors for A, B, C, DRB1 and DQB1; approximately 520 for DQA1; some 610 for DPA1; around 490 for DPB1. The study used immunosequencing to profile the T cell repertoires of several hundred subjects and linked those repertoires to cytomegalovirus serostatus. An early release covering 500 to 750 HLA-typed donors comprised 250 to 350 gigabases of sequencing data and roughly 86 million unique TCR sequences. The study combined high-throughput TCR immunosequencing, statistical association of individual TCRs with disease status, and machine learning to predict cytomegalovirus infection status. The later analysis used no new phenotypic data to find candidate immune exposures, relying instead on TCR beta sequences and their occurrence across donors. A later analysis re-analyzed previously published TCR beta repertoires from hundreds of donors and added high-resolution HLA genotyping to study TCR occurrence patterns. On average, roughly 250,000 unique TCR beta nucleotide sequences were sequenced per donor among 398 genotyped donors of the cohort, with roughly 18% of those sequences being non-productive. HLA typing included class I and class II loci at four-digit resolution. Roughly 5 DR-DQ haplotypes were handled as single units for association and clustering, since linkage in the cohort was strong. Donor age, sex, ethnicity and CMV serostatus were collected together with the repertoire data. Of the roughly 390 genotyped donors, around 81% fell in the genetic ancestry cluster associated with self-reported Caucasian donors. Along with the roughly 670-subject first cohort, a separate validation cohort of over a hundred different subjects was used.

To note about this clone: Its target antigen remains unknown. Qualities for individual bases were not recorded, and no much larger clone is one base off.

From the cysteine through the phenylalanine, the CDR3 covers 13 amino acids. Of the read, only the CDR3 DNA is kept; its 39 bases are in frame from base 1. The V and J ends are trimmed by 5 bases and 5 bases, leaving 12 bases between them. In the germline V gene, CDR1 corresponds to MNHEY and CDR2 to SVGAGI. Library creation used the immunoSEQ multiplex PCR assay. For the multiplex PCR, a mixture combining 60 forward primers for TCR Vbeta segments and 13 reverse primers for TCR Jbeta segments was used. The CDR3 region of rearranged TCR beta genes was amplified from genomic DNA by a multiplex PCR assay. Amplified TCR beta libraries were sequenced as 87-base-pair reads on the Illumina HiSeq System. The authors processed their data as follows. A later analysis tallied 70 million to 100 million unique TCR beta chains across the 660 or so repertoires, and some 12 million of those chains were shared by two or more donors. Raw reads were error-corrected and collapsed into unique sequences by a nearest-neighbor algorithm in which closely related sequences were merged to remove PCR and sequencing errors. CDR3 sequences were aligned to IMGT reference sequences to assign V, D and J gene segments. For a sequence to be retained, a match of at least six nucleotides to both a V gene segment and a J gene segment was required. Rearrangements were called productive when the CDR3 lacked stop codons and stayed in frame with V and J; all others were non-productive. CDR3 was defined according to IMGT convention as the region running from the second conserved V-encoded cysteine to the conserved J-encoded phenylalanine. The earlier analysis of some 580 of the donors excluded any sequence lacking an unambiguous match to a single V gene segment. An earlier analysis of around 600 of the donors classified V segments as functional when productive rearrangements were above 56.7% and as segregating when the standard deviation between donors was above 5%. A statistical classification framework was developed to diagnose cytomegalovirus status using the catalog of TCR beta chain sequences. In a later analysis, V and J genes were assigned by comparing TCR nucleotide sequences against IMGT/GENE-DB human TR gene sequences. The TCRdist pipeline was used in a later analysis to assign CDR3 sequences and most-parsimonious VDJ recombination scenarios. In a later analysis, each TCR beta chain was defined by its CDR3 amino acid sequence together with its V-gene family, and reads lacking a unique V-gene family were excluded. To address suspected cross-contamination and a sequencing artifact, a later analysis removed approximately 590 highly shared, low-generation-probability nucleotide sequences. In a later analysis, a clonal expansion index for each public chain was calculated from normalized within-repertoire ranks of inferred template counts. In a later analysis, generation probabilities were computed with a VDJ recombination model fitted to out-of-frame rearrangements, and the resulting probabilities were checked against IGoR. A later analysis scored TCR-TCR, TCR-HLA and TCR-CMV co-occurrence with hypergeometric tests, applying a repertoire-size bias correction to TCR pairs. A later analysis estimated false discovery rates by permuting HLA or CMV assignments 20 times. In a later analysis, co-occurring TCRs were grouped using DBSCAN, and TCRdist sequence similarity was added for clustering within HLA-allele-positive subsets. Repertoires with fewer than 30,000 or more than 120,000 public chains, plus five repertoires with anomalous nucleotide sharing, were excluded from co-occurrence clustering. TCRdb provides this immuneACCESS table in a form limited to in-frame rearrangements. Some clones are lacking; in checked studies, under half of them reflect an unresolved V gene, and why the rest are absent is not known. The DNA was the basis for D and trimming; V, J and clone size are from that table. Within this sample are roughly 100,000 clones, with around 81% of them counted one time only. The top ten constitute 3% to 4.5% of the sample.

The cohort comprised around 700 healthy bone marrow donors. Cohort members were all nominally healthy when sampled, although unrecorded immune exposures were likely present. The donor was CMV seropositive and was included in the group of almost 300 seropositive cohort members. Every donor gave a peripheral blood sample, and the peripheral blood mononuclear cells from that sample were used for TCR beta sequencing. The Qiagen DNeasy Blood Extraction Kit was used to extract genomic DNA from the blood cell samples. Summary of the overall study and its limitations: In a later analysis, HLA-associated TCR beta chains were found to be more clonally expanded and to have lower generation probabilities than equally common non-associated chains. In the study, about 150 TCR beta chains were listed as associated with cytomegalovirus. Over 15 rarely observed V segments, including chromosome 9 orphons, were excluded from the earlier analysis of almost 600 of the donors because counts were too low. In a later analysis, most CMV-associated TCR beta chains were found to appear HLA-restricted, with HLA associations seemingly driven largely by CMV exposure. Because HLA typing was unavailable for some donors at each locus, only the typed subset was used in association tests. At a false discovery rate of 0.05, a later analysis linked about 17,000 TCR beta sequences to specific HLA alleles. The authors suggested that the approach could potentially be extended to other disease states and immunological phenotypes. Strong co-occurrence of HLA alleles, especially DR and DQ, made assigning TCR associations to individual alleles difficult. Three of the identified cytomegalovirus-associated TCR beta chains were confirmed in vitro to be specific for cytomegalovirus antigens. Some IMGT-functional V segments, including TRBV6-2 and TRBV6-3, could not be distinguished by the 87-base-pair reads and were therefore excluded. A further reported finding was that TCR beta sequences accurately predicted the HLA-A and HLA-B alleles for most subjects in the first cohort. In a later analysis, several top co-occurrence clusters were reported to appear linked to parvovirus B19, influenza, CMV and Epstein-Barr virus. Linkage disequilibrium might explain the correlated functional status among segregating V segments, but an unknown experimental factor could not be ruled out. For the cohort, immune exposure information was limited to CMV serostatus. A group of highly shared sequence variants was considered likely to be a technical artifact of the sequencing pipeline. According to a later genetic analysis, donors in an Asian-associated ancestry cluster had fewer N-insertions in productive TCRs than the roughly 700-donor mean. A later analysis found that TCR association rates varied across HLA loci, with DRB1 alleles showing the most associated TCRs and HLA-C alleles the fewest. Across donors, most TCR sequences were observed very rarely, whereas some public TCRs were present in many individuals. In a later genetic analysis, a missense DCLRE1C variant was associated with V-gene and J-gene trimming of TCR beta chains, and the association was replicated in an independent cohort. The cohort was sequenced for TCR beta chains only, and without alpha or paired-chain data the features that could be detected were limited. An earlier analysis of approximately 590 of the donors showed that most TCR beta V segments appeared in productive rearrangements either about 87% or about 30% of the time, which broadly matched IMGT annotations. Roughly uniform sequencing depth across donors was assumed in presence/absence analyses, although this assumption may not hold. In both the original and validation cohorts, the classifier was reported to diagnose cytomegalovirus status with high specificity and sensitivity.

The sequence joins TRBV6-5 to TRBJ1-2, with TRBD1 perhaps the D gene, on 6 matching bases. The specimen was PBMCs. The receptor comes from a female donor in good health and CMV-seropositive. In nucleotide form, the sequence is TGTGCCAGCAGTAACCAGAGGGGGTATGGCTACACCTTC. This translates into CASSNQRGYGYTF.